This TCR beta chain was documented in a study of cytomegalovirus exposure and HLA in healthy donors. Study-wide points: Later analysis suggested links between common viral pathogens and several top significant clusters.

Primers: 60 Vbeta forward and 13 Jbeta reverse. This table comes from immunoSEQ multiplex PCR, and its TCRdb copy is limited to in-frame clones, with some not included. The sample records about 97,000 clones, nearly 65% being singletons. V was pared by 4 bases and J by 4 bases, with 14 bases between. CDR1 SGHVS and CDR2 FNYEAQ come from the germline V gene. The CDR3 is 15 amino acids. As regards this clone: What it recognizes is unknown.

Input material: PBMCs. The receptor was isolated from a human donor in good health. The chain is built from TRBV7-6 and TRBJ2-1; a weak D match, TRBD2 (5 bases). The DNA of the CDR3 is TGTGCCAGCAGCTCCCCGACGGGAACGTACAATGAGCAGTTCTTC. Protein sequence: CASSSPTGTYNEQFF.